The 20 T cell receptor beta chains in this list originate from one sample, sequenced in a study of T-cell memory formation after mild COVID-19. MiXCR, run by TCRdb on the 5' RACE reads, gives a single entry per CDR3 protein. The sample lists about 430,000 distinct CDR3 sequences, roughly 18% seen once, with roughly a fifth in the top ten. Specimen: PBMCs or a T cell subset sorted from them (not recorded which). The source is a man younger than 30 who had mild COVID-19 (a few samples of this study predate the infection). Cell type and time point are not known.

The chain is built from TRBV4-1 and TRBJ2-3; D might be TRBD1 or TRBD2, each matching 5 bases. The CDR3 has 17 amino acids. The V end lost 0 bases, the J end lost 4 bases, and 17 bases lay between the germline ends. The germline V gene has CDR1 MGHRA and CDR2 YSYEKL. The CDR3 here is CASSQDRDAVGADTQYF. DNA of the CDR3: TGCGCCAGCAGCCAAGACCGGGACGCCGTTGGGGCAGATACGCAGTATTTT.

This clonotype has a handful of counts. The chain uses TRBV4-3 and TRBJ2-2; D may be TRBD1 or TRBD2 (6 bases each). V gave up 2 bases and J gave up 4 bases, with 14 bases separating them. Per the germline V gene, CDR1 is LGHNA and CDR2 is YSLEER. The CDR3 is 16 residues long. In DNA form, the CDR3 reads TGCGCCAGCAGCCAAAGCCGGGGGCGCCCCACCGGGGAGCTGTTTTTT. Translation gives CASSQSRGRPTGELFF.

The rearrangement uses TRBV18 and TRBJ2-7, with unresolved D. V lost 1 base and J lost 0, with 7 bases in between. The CDR3 has 14 amino acids. Germline V gene sequence: CDR1 KGHSH, CDR2 LQKENI. CDR3 in amino acids: CASSPQENSYEQYF. The CDR3 DNA reads as TGTGCCAGCTCACCACAGGAAAACTCCTACGAGCAGTACTTC.

The rearrangement links TRBV12-3 or TRBV12-4 to TRBJ1-3; D ambiguous. V was shortened by 8 bases and J by 2 bases, with 13 bases between the two germline ends. The CDR3 covers 14 residues. CDR3 nucleotides: TGTGCCAGCGTCAAGCGGGCGGCTGGAAACACCATATATTTT. Encoded protein: CASVKRAAGNTIYF.

V is TRBV7-6 and J is TRBJ2-5; D uncertain. There are 14 residues in the CDR3. Germline CDR1 and CDR2: SGHVS and FNYEAQ. V was clipped by 2 bases and J by 2 bases, with 9 bases between them. For the CDR3, the DNA is TGTGCCAGCAGCTTAAATCCCGGGCAAGAGACCCAGTACTTC. This codes for CASSLNPGQETQYF.

The V call is TRBV12-3 or TRBV12-4, the J call TRBJ1-1, with D perhaps matching TRBD1 (5 bases). Deletions cut 6 bases from V and 12 bases from J, with 14 bases between. The CDR3 runs to 11 residues. The CDR3 region is CASRKGPLTFF. In DNA form, the CDR3 reads TGTGCCAGCAGGAAGGGACCGCTCACTTTCTTT.

This clonotype showed up just a few times. The chain couples TRBV18 to TRBJ2-3; D uncertain. The CDR3 totals 15 residues. CDR1 is KGHSH and CDR2 is LQKENI in the germline V gene. Trimming cost V 6 bases and J 2 bases, with 15 bases left between them. The CDR3 DNA is TGTGCCAGCTCCCTGCAGGTTTTTCCCACAGATACGCAGTATTTT. Encoded protein: CASSLQVFPTDTQYF.

This chain joins TRBV7-3 and TRBJ2-6; D not resolved. The CDR3 is made up of 16 amino acids. With 5 bases removed from V and 0 bases from J, the gap between germline ends came to 11 bases. The germline V gene has CDR1 SGHTA and CDR2 FQGTGA. This chain's CDR3 is CASSLVSRSGANVLTF. CDR3 nucleotides: TGTGCCAGCAGCCTCGTCAGCCGCTCTGGGGCCAACGTCCTGACTTTC.

The gene calls are TRBV10-2 and TRBJ2-7, with D possibly matching TRBD2 (6 bases). V was shortened by 6 bases and J by 5 bases, with 14 bases between the two germline ends. The CDR3 contains 13 residues. Looked up from germline, CDR1 is WSHSY and CDR2 is SAAADI. In DNA, the CDR3 is TGCGCCAGCAGGGCTTTCGGAGGGAACGAGCAGTACTTC. Amino acid sequence: CASRAFGGNEQYF.

There are many counts of this clonotype. The V and J genes are TRBV7-2 and TRBJ2-1; D unresolved. The length of the CDR3 is 12 residues. Between the trimmed V and J ends, which lost 5 bases and 4 bases, there was a span of 6 bases. Germline V lookup: CDR1 SGHTA, CDR2 FQGNSA. CDR3 nucleotide sequence: TGTGCCAGCAGCCCGGTATACAATGAGCAGTTCTTC. Amino acid sequence: CASSPVYNEQFF. The full variable domain, completed using reference TRBV7-2 and TRBJ2-1, is GAGVSQSPSNKVTEKGKDVELRCDPISGHTALYWYRQSLGQGLEFLIYFQGNSAPDKSGLPSDRFSAERTGGSVSTLTIQRTQQEDSAVYLCASSPVYNEQFFGPGTRLTVL.

This clonotype has more than one count but fewer than ten. The chain recombines TRBV20-1 with TRBJ1-5; perhaps TRBD1 as D (5 bases). The CDR3 contains 15 residues. The V and J ends lost 3 bases and 7 bases respectively, with 19 bases between them. In germline, CDR1 is DFQATT, CDR2 SNEGSKA (reference sequence). The CDR3: CSASNPAGLYQPQHF. The CDR3 DNA follows: TGCAGTGCTAGTAATCCAGCAGGGCTTTACCAGCCCCAGCATTTT.

In its sample, this clonotype was seen many times. The V gene is TRBV28, the J gene TRBJ2-3; 8 nucleotides match TRBD2. The CDR3 length is 14 residues. Germline lookup yields CDR1 MDHEN and CDR2 SYDVKM. The V gene end was trimmed by 11 bases and the J gene end by 4 bases; junction bases not matched to a gene: 11. The DNA for the CDR3 is TGTGCCCCGGGGGGGCCCTCGAGGGCAGATACGCAGTATTTT. This codes for CAPGGPSRADTQYF. Full variable domain (remainder filled in from reference TRBV28 and TRBJ2-3): DVKVTQSSRYLVKRTGEKVFLECVQDMDHENMFWYRQDPGLGLRLIYFSYDVKMKEKGDIPEGYSVSREKKERFSLILESASTNQTSMYLCAPGGPSRADTQYFGPGTRLTVL.

V gene TRBV28 combines with J gene TRBJ1-2; no reliable D call. The CDR3 loop spans 16 amino acids. V was trimmed by 3 bases and J by 5 bases, leaving 19 bases between them. Germline CDR1 and CDR2: MDHEN and SYDVKM. The CDR3 reads CASSLGSLPDVYGYTF. The CDR3 DNA is TGTGCCAGCAGTTTGGGGTCACTTCCAGATGTTTATGGCTACACCTTC.

This clonotype was seen a handful of times. The chain has TRBV30 and TRBJ1-1; 10 bases are a match to TRBD1. The CDR3 runs to 16 residues. V lost 7 bases and J lost 3; bases outside the gene matches: 14. CDR1 is GTSNPN and CDR2 is SVGIG in the germline V gene (reference sequence). CDR3 nucleotides: TGTGCCTTTCGAGCGGGACAGGGGTTGGCAGACACTGAAGCTTTCTTT. It codes for CAFRAGQGLADTEAFF.

In its sample, this clonotype was seen a few times. This CDR3 reads CATRPGQGYNEQFF. CDR3 sequence (DNA): TGTGCCACCAGACCGGGACAGGGGTACAATGAGCAGTTCTTC. The rearrangement uses TRBV7-8 and TRBJ2-1, with 10 bases matching TRBD1. The J segment lost 4 bases and the V segment lost 10 bases, leaving 7 bases of the junction unmatched. The CDR3 is made up of 14 amino acids. Germline CDR1 is SGHVS and CDR2 is FQNEAQ. The whole variable domain, remainder taken from reference TRBV7-8 and TRBJ2-1, is GAGVSQSPRYKVAKRGQDVALRCDPISGHVSLFWYQQALGQGPEFLTYFQNEAQLDKSGLPSDRFFAERPEGSVSTLKIQRTQQEDSAVYLCATRPGQGYNEQFFGPGTRLTVL.

A few counts support this clonotype. This chain connects TRBV24-1 to TRBJ2-3, with D tentatively TRBD2 (6 bases). Germline V lookup: CDR1 KGHDR, CDR2 SFDVKD. The length of the CDR3 is 15 residues. Trimming left V 3 bases short and J 3 bases short, with 12 bases between. For the CDR3, the DNA is TGTGCCACCAGTGATGCCCCAGGGAGGACAGATACGCAGTATTTT. This encodes CATSDAPGRTDTQYF.

This clonotype was seen more than once but under ten times. The chain links TRBV18 to TRBJ1-5; D unresolved. The CDR3 has 15 residues. The V end lost 0 bases, the J end lost 0 bases, and 6 bases lay between the germline ends. Germline V gene sequence: CDR1 KGHSH, CDR2 LQKENI. In nucleotides, the CDR3 is TGTGCCAGCTCACCACCCGGGAATAGCAATCAGCCCCAGCATTTT. It yields the protein CASSPPGNSNQPQHF.

In its sample, this clonotype was seen a few times. This rearrangement joins TRBV6-5 to TRBJ1-2; the D is unclear. V was trimmed by 6 bases and J by 4 bases, leaving 12 bases between them. In germline, CDR1 is MNHEY, CDR2 SVGAGI. This CDR3 has 13 amino acids. The CDR3 coding sequence is TGTGCCAGCAGCCCCGGCCCAGTCTATGGCTACACCTTC. Its protein product is CASSPGPVYGYTF.

This clonotype was found a few times. This sequence joins TRBV11-2 and TRBJ2-1; 7 bases are a match to TRBD2. In germline, CDR1 is SGHAT, CDR2 FQNNGV. The CDR3 has 14 residues. The V gene end was trimmed by 2 bases and the J gene end by 12 bases; junction bases not matched to a gene: 10. Here the CDR3 DNA reads TGTGCCAGCAGCTTACCCCCTAGCGGCGGGAGGCAGTTCTTC. It yields the protein CASSLPPSGGRQFF.

The chain combines TRBV24-1 with TRBJ1-2; D not resolved. The CDR3 spans 15 residues. V was shortened by 4 bases and J by 5 bases, with 16 bases between the two germline ends. Germline V gene sequence: CDR1 KGHDR, CDR2 SFDVKD. Here the CDR3 DNA reads TGTGCCACCAGTGAAGGAACATCGGCTGGGTATGGCTACACCTTC. Translated: CATSEGTSAGYGYTF.